This TCR beta chain was recorded in a study of cytotoxic CD8 clonotypes in ibrutinib-treated CLL. Overall study results and limits: There were few public clonotypes, and on treatment they contracted or stayed stable. Baseline clonality exceeded age-matched healthy donors and tracked circulating CD8+ T-cell counts. Sustained-remission and progressing patients were not sampled at matched times.

As to this clone: What it recognizes is unknown.

Profiling relied on immunoSEQ multiplex PCR, and the TCRdb table lists in-frame clones only, not all of them. The table lists about 200,000 clones, 70% of them singletons, with approximately 6.3% in the top ten. This sample comprised PBMCs, obtained after 12 months of ibrutinib treatment. This TCR derives from a human donor with chronic lymphocytic leukemia.

In DNA form, the CDR3 reads TGTGCCAGCAGTTACGAGGGAAGGGGGACTGAAGCTTTCTTT. It translates to CASSYEGRGTEAFF. The chain couples TRBV6-5 to TRBJ1-1; D is perhaps TRBD1 (6 bases). Trimming removed 2 bases from V and 5 bases from J, with 12 bases in between. Germline V lookup: CDR1 MNHEY, CDR2 SVGAGI. CDR3 length: 14 amino acids.